These 17 T cell receptor beta chains came from one sample sequenced in a study of blood T cells in healthy people across ages. A second PCR, run for roughly 7 to 11 cycles, used a sample-barcoded 5' primer plus a J-beta primer mix. TCRdb called the 5' RACE reads again in MiXCR, with one record for every CDR3 protein. The sample yields more than 650,000 distinct CDR3 sequences, 20% to 30% seen once. The same data also contributed to another study, on T cells of mothers and their children.

Input material: blood. The source of these receptors is a boy younger than 18 in good health.

V is TRBV7-9 and J is TRBJ1-5; TRBD1 agrees at 9 bases. Germline lookup yields CDR1 SEHNR and CDR2 FQNEAQ (reference sequence). CDR3 length equals 16 residues. V lost 5 bases, J lost 4 bases, and 9 bases stayed unmatched. In DNA form, the CDR3 reads TGTGCCAGCAGCGAAACAGGGGGCGCGGGGAATCAGCCCCAGCATTTT. It translates to CASSETGGAGNQPQHF.

J is TRBJ2-1 and V is TRBV7-3, with D perhaps being TRBD1 or TRBD2 (5 bases each). Gene TRBJ2-7 matches the end of the DNA better, so the J call may be wrong. This CDR3 region has 15 residues. CDR1 and CDR2 from the germline V gene are SGHTA and FQGTGA. CDR3 coding DNA: TGTGCCAGCAGCTTAAATCCAGGGACGGGCTACGAGCAGTACTTC. It translates to CASSLNPGTGYEQYF.

The chain combines TRBV7-9 with TRBJ2-5; either TRBD1 or TRBD2 may fit D (5 bases each). The CDR3 loop spans 14 amino acids. Deletions cut 5 bases from V and 4 bases from J, with 14 bases between. Per the germline V gene, CDR1 is SEHNR and CDR2 is FQNEAQ (reference sequence). The CDR3 DNA sequence: TGTGCCAGCAGCGGAAAGGGACCTTTAGAGACCCAGTACTTC. Protein product: CASSGKGPLETQYF.

The rearrangement links TRBV5-1 to TRBJ1-4; 7 positions match TRBD1. V was clipped by 2 bases and J by 6 bases; unmatched bases: 7. CDR1 is SGHRS, CDR2 YFSETQ, per germline. The CDR3 is made up of 15 amino acids. CDR3 residues: CASSFTGEAYEKLFF. In DNA, the CDR3 is TGCGCCAGCAGCTTCACAGGGGAGGCGTATGAAAAACTGTTTTTT.

The rearrangement uses TRBV24-1 and TRBJ2-3; 9 nucleotides align to TRBD1. CDR1 is KGHDR, CDR2 SFDVKD, per germline. V shed 5 bases, J shed 0 bases, and the junction held 5 bases outside the gene matches. The CDR3 totals 16 residues. In DNA, the CDR3 is TGTGCCACCAGTGGCGTACAGGGGGCTAGCACAGATACGCAGTATTTT. Translating it yields CATSGVQGASTDTQYF.

The genes are TRBV29-1 and TRBJ2-5; 9 positions agree with TRBD1. The J call is in doubt because the DNA end fits TRBJ2-1 better. CDR3 length: 14 residues. Germline CDR1 SQVTM, CDR2 ANQGSEA. CDR3 protein: CSVAGTGKGGEQFF. CDR3 nucleotide sequence: TGCAGCGTGGCCGGGACAGGGAAAGGGGGTGAGCAGTTCTTC.

The J gene is TRBJ1-4, the V gene TRBV2; possible D gene TRBD1, 6 bases. V was clipped by 11 bases and J by 8 bases, with 18 bases between them. This CDR3 is 13 amino acids long. Germline V CDR1 and CDR2: SNHLY, FYNNEI. Written as DNA, the CDR3 is TGTGCCGGCGGAAGGGGGGAACAGGAAAAACTGTTTTTT. Translating it yields CAGGRGEQEKLFF.

There are many counts of this clonotype. CDR3 sequence reads: CASSLRVPETQYF. CDR3 coding DNA: TGTGCCAGCAGCTTGAGGGTACCAGAGACCCAGTACTTC. The V gene is TRBV5-5, the J gene TRBJ2-5; unclear D gene. Germline V gene sequence: CDR1 SGHKS, CDR2 YYEKEE (reference sequence). V was pared by 1 base and J by 4 bases, with 8 bases between. There are 13 residues in the CDR3.

This clonotype was counted between two and nine times. This sequence joins TRBV5-1 and TRBJ2-1; D possibly uses TRBD1 or TRBD2 (5 bases each). Germline values: CDR1 SGHRS, CDR2 YFSETQ. V shed 1 base and J shed 6 bases, with 8 bases lying between them. CDR3 size: 13 residues. The CDR3 DNA follows: TGCGCCAGCAGCTTGACGGGGCCCAATGAGCAGTTCTTC. Protein sequence: CASSLTGPNEQFF.

The V call is TRBV3-1, the J call TRBJ1-1; no reliable D call. Trimming removed 0 bases from V and 6 bases from J, with 17 bases in between. Germline assignment: CDR1 LGHDT and CDR2 YNNKEL (reference sequence). The CDR3 extends over 16 amino acids. CDR3 sequence: CASSQEFGPVRPEAFF. The CDR3 nucleotides read TGTGCCAGCAGCCAAGAATTCGGACCAGTTCGTCCTGAAGCTTTCTTT.

This chain connects TRBV18 to TRBJ2-5; D gene ambiguous. The CDR3 totals 13 residues. Trimming stripped 5 bases from V and 2 bases from J, with 9 bases between. The germline CDR1 and CDR2 sequences are KGHSH and LQKENI. CDR3 loop: CASSERQQETQYF. The CDR3 DNA reads as TGTGCCAGCTCAGAGCGCCAACAAGAGACCCAGTACTTC. The entire variable domain, with the rest obtained from reference TRBV18 and TRBJ2-5, is as follows: NAGVMQNPRHLVRRRGQEARLRCSPMKGHSHVYWYRQLPEEGLKFMVYLQKENIIDESGMPKERFSAEFPKEGPSILRIQQVVRGDSAAYFCASSERQQETQYFGPGTRLLVL.

The chain couples TRBV28 to TRBJ2-7, with D perhaps assigned TRBD1 or TRBD2 (6 bases each). Germline assignment: CDR1 MDHEN and CDR2 SYDVKM. V shed 7 bases and J shed 1 base, with 17 bases lying between them. The CDR3 length is 15 residues. The DNA of the CDR3 is TGTGCCAGCACCCCCCCGCAGGGGACTTCCTACGAGCAGTACTTC. Translated: CASTPPQGTSYEQYF.

V and J are TRBV28 and TRBJ2-2; D remains ambiguous. Germline assignment: CDR1 MDHEN and CDR2 SYDVKM. The CDR3 is made up of 15 amino acids. The V and J ends lost 2 bases and 3 bases respectively, with 10 bases between them. The CDR3 loop is CASSLLTVYTGELFF. The DNA of the CDR3 is TGTGCCAGCAGTTTACTGACCGTGTACACCGGGGAGCTGTTTTTT.

With regard to this clonotype: The junction does not match germline at one end; this may be a read error. V usage is TRBV28 and J usage is TRBJ2-5; the D is unclear. The CDR3 runs 14 residues. Germline V gene sequence: CDR1 MDHEN, CDR2 SYDVKM. The CDR3 spells CASSLWATWSAAFF. In nucleotides, the CDR3 is TGTGCCAGCAGTTTATGGGCCACCTGGAGTGCGGCGTTCTTC.

This clonotype was observed a few times. The V call is TRBV5-1, the J call TRBJ1-4; D call uncertain. CDR3 length: 15 residues. Germline V CDR1 and CDR2: SGHRS, YFSETQ. Trimming took off 0 bases at V and 3 bases at J, with 9 bases between the two ends. DNA for the CDR3: TGCGCCAGCAGCTTGGGGACTGCTTCTAATGAAAAACTGTTTTTT. It codes for CASSLGTASNEKLFF.

This clonotype was found a few times. The chain couples TRBV5-1 to TRBJ1-2; D unclear. V was cut by 0 bases and J by 8 bases, with 17 bases left in between. This CDR3 has 15 amino acids. CDR1 is SGHRS and CDR2 is YFSETQ in the germline V gene. The CDR3 reads CASSLDLGIGGGYTF. CDR3 DNA: TGCGCCAGCAGCTTGGACCTCGGGATAGGAGGAGGCTACACCTTC.

This clonotype was seen a handful of times. This rearrangement joins TRBV15 to TRBJ2-2; D is undetermined. Trimming cost V 3 bases and J 1 base, with 15 bases left between them. CDR1 is LNHNV and CDR2 is YYDKDF in the germline V gene (reference sequence). This CDR3 comprises 17 residues. This CDR3 reads CATSRDEGGWNTGELFF. The CDR3 DNA sequence: TGTGCCACCAGCAGGGACGAAGGCGGCTGGAACACCGGGGAGCTGTTTTTT.